By its share, the clone carrying this T cell receptor beta chain is medium-sized. Its cognate antigen is unknown. Measured with immunoSEQ multiplex PCR; TCRdb has only the in-frame clones, and not every one. In the table there are 45,000 or so clones, 79% of which are singletons. Single viable CD3+CD4+CD8-CD45RO+ cells were sorted as the memory CD4+ T cells. CD4+ T cells were isolated by positive magnetic selection. The germline V and J ends were trimmed by 3 bases and 3 bases, with 8 bases remaining between them. The CDR3 length is 13 residues. The V gene's germline CDR1 is LNHDA and CDR2 SQIVND (reference sequence). This sample was taken from a study of memory CD4+ T cells and cytomegalovirus serostatus. About the research overall: Donors were healthy Belgian adults, several CMV seropositive and about two dozen seronegative.

Study-wide findings and caveats: The CMV-associated TCR signature appears largely within the CD4+ memory repertoire. About 40% of the roughly 160 known CMV-associated TCRbeta sequences appeared in CD4+ memory.

The source is an adult in good health and CMV-seronegative. Sequencing was carried out using memory CD4+ T cells from blood. The rearrangement links TRBV19 to TRBJ1-2; D is perhaps TRBD1 (5 bases). The CDR3 region has the DNA TGTGCCAGTAGTATGCTGGGGGACTATGGCTACACCTTC. It yields the protein CASSMLGDYGYTF.